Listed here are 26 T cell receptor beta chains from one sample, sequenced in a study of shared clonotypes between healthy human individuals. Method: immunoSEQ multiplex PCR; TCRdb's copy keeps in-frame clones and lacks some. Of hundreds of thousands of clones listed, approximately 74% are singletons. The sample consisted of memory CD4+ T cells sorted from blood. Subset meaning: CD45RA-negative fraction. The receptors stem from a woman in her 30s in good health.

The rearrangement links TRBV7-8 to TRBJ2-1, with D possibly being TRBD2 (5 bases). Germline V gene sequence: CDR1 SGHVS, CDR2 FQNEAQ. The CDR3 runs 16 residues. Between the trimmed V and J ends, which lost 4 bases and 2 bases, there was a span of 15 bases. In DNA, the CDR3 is TGTGCCAGCAGCTACGTCCGGGGTTCCCCCTACAATGAGCAGTTCTTC. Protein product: CASSYVRGSPYNEQFF.

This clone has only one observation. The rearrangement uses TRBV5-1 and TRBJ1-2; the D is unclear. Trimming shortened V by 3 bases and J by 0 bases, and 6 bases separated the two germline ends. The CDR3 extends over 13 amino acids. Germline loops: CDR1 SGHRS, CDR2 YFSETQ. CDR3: CASSSSANYGYTF. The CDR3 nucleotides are TGCGCCAGCAGCTCCAGCGCTAACTATGGCTACACCTTC.

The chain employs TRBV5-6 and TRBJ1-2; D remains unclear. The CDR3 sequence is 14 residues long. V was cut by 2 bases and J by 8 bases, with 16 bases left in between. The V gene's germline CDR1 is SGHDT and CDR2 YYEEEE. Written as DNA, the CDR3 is TGTGCCAGCAGCTTTCGAGAGGTCTCGGGCGGCTACACCTTC. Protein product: CASSFREVSGGYTF.

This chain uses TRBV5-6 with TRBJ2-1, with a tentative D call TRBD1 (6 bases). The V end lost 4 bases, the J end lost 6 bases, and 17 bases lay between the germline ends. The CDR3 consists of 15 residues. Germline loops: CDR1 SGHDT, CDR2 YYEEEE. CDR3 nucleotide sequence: TGTGCCAGCAGCCTACGGACAGTTTGGATCAATGAGCAGTTCTTC. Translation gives CASSLRTVWINEQFF.

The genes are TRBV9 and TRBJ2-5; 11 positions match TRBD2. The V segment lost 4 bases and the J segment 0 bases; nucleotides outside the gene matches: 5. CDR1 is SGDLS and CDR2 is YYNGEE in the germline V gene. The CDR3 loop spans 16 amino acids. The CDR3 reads CASSIQLAGDQETQYF. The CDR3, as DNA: TGTGCCAGCAGCATCCAACTAGCGGGAGACCAAGAGACCCAGTACTTC.

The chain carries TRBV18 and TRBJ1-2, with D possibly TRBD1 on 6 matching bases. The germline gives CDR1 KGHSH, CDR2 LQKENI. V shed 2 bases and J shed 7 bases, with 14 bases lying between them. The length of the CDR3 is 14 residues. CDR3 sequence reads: CASSPNGMGAGYTF. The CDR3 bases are TGTGCCAGCTCACCAAATGGGATGGGGGCTGGCTACACCTTC. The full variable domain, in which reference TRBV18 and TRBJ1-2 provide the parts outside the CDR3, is NAGVMQNPRHLVRRRGQEARLRCSPMKGHSHVYWYRQLPEEGLKFMVYLQKENIIDESGMPKERFSAEFPKEGPSILRIQQVVRGDSAAYFCASSPNGMGAGYTFGSGTRLTVV.

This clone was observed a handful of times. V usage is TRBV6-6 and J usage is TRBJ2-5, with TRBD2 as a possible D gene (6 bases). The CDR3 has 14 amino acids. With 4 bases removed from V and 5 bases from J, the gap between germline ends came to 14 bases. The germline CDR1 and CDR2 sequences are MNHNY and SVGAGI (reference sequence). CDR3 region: CASSFADYTETQYF. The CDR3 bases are TGTGCCAGCAGTTTCGCGGACTATACGGAGACCCAGTACTTC.

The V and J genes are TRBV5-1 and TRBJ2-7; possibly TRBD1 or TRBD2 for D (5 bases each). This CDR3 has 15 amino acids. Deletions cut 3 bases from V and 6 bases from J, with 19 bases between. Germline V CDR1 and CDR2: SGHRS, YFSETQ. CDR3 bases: TGCGCCAGCAGCTGGAAGTCGGGACCTCCGAGCGAGCAGTACTTC. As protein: CASSWKSGPPSEQYF.

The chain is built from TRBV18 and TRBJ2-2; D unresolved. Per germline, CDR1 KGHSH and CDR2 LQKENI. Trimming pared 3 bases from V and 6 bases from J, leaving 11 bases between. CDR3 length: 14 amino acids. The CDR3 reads CASSPSSASGELFF. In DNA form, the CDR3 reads TGTGCCAGCTCACCGAGTTCAGCGTCCGGGGAGCTGTTTTTT. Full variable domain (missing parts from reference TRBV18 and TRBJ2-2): NAGVMQNPRHLVRRRGQEARLRCSPMKGHSHVYWYRQLPEEGLKFMVYLQKENIIDESGMPKERFSAEFPKEGPSILRIQQVVRGDSAAYFCASSPSSASGELFFGEGSRLTVL.

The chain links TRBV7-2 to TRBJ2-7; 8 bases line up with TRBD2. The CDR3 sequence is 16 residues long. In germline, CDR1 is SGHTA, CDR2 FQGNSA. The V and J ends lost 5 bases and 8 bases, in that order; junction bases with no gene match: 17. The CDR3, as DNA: TGTGCCAGCAGCCCATATATCAATAGCGGGGCGAGGCAGCAGTACTTC. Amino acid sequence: CASSPYINSGARQQYF.

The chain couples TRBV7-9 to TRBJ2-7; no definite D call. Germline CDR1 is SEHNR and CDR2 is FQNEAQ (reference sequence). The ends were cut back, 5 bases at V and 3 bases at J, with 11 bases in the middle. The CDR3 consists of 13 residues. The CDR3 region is CASSKETNYEQYF. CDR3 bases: TGTGCCAGCAGCAAGGAGACCAACTACGAGCAGTACTTC.

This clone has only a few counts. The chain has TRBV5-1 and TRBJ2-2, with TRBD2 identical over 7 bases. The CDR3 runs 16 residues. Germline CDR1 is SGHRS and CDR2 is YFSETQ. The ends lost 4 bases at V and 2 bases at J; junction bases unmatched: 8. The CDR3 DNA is TGCGCCAGCAGCGCGGGACTAACATACAACACCGGGGAGCTGTTTTTT. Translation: CASSAGLTYNTGELFF.

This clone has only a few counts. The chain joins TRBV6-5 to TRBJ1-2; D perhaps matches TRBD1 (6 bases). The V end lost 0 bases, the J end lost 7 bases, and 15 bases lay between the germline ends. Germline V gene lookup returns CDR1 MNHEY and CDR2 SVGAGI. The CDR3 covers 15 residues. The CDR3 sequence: CASSYSAGRGGGYTF. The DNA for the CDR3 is TGTGCCAGCAGTTACTCAGCCGGCAGGGGCGGTGGCTACACCTTC.

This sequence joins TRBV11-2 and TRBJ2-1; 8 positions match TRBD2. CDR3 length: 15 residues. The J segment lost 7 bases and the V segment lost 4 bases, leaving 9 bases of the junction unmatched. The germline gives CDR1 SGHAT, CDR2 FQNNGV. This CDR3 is CASSSRRTSQNEQFF. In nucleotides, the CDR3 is TGTGCCAGCAGCTCTAGGAGGACTAGCCAAAATGAGCAGTTCTTC.

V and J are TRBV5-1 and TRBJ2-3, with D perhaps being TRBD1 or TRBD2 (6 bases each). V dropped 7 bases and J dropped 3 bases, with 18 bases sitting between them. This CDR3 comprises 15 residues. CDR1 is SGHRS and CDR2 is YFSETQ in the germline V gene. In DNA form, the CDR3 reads TGCGCCAGCTCCCGGGGGCCCCCGCAGACAGATACGCAGTATTTT. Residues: CASSRGPPQTDTQYF.

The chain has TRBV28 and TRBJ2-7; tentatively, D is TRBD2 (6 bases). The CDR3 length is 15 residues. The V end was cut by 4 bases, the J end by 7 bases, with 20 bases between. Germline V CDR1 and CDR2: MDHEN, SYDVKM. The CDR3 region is CASSSQGALAGEQYF. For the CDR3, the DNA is TGTGCCAGCAGTTCCCAGGGTGCTCTTGCGGGGGAGCAGTACTTC.

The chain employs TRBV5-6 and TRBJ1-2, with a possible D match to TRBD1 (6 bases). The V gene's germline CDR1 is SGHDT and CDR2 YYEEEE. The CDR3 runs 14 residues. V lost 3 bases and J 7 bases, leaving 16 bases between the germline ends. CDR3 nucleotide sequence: TGTGCCAGCAGCTGGAGAGACAGGCCGGGTGGCTACACCTTC. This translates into CASSWRDRPGGYTF. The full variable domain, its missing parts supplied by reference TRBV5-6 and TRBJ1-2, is DAGVTQSPTHLIKTRGQQVTLRCSPKSGHDTVSWYQQALGQGPQFIFQYYEEEERQRGNFPDRFSGHQFPNYSSELNVNALLLGDSALYLCASSWRDRPGGYTFGSGTRLTVV.

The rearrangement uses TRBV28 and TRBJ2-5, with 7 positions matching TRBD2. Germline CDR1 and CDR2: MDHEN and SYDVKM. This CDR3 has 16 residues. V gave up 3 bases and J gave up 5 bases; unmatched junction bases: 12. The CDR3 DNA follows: TGTGCCAGCAGTTTGGGAATACTAGCGAGGAGGGAGACCCAGTACTTC. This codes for CASSLGILARRETQYF. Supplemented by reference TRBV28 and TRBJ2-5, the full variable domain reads DVKVTQSSRYLVKRTGEKVFLECVQDMDHENMFWYRQDPGLGLRLIYFSYDVKMKEKGDIPEGYSVSREKKERFSLILESASTNQTSMYLCASSLGILARRETQYFGPGTRLLVL.

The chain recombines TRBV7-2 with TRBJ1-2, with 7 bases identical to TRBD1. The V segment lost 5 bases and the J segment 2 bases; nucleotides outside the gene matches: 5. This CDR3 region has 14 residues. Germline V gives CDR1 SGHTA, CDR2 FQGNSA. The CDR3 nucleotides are TGTGCCAGCAGCCCAGACAGGGCGAACTATGGCTACACCTTC. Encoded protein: CASSPDRANYGYTF.

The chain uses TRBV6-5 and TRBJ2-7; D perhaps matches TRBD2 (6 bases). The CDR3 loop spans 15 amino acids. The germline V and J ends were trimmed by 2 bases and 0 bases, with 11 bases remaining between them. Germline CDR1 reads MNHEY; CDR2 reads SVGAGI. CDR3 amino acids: CASSYAGTSSYEQYF. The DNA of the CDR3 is TGTGCCAGCAGTTACGCCGGGACTTCCTCCTACGAGCAGTACTTC.

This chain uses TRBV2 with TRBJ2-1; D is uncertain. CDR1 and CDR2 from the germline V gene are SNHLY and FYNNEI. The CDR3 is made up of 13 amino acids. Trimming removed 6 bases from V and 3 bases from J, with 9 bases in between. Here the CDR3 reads CASRGDIYNEQFF. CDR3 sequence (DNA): TGTGCCAGCAGGGGTGACATCTACAATGAGCAGTTCTTC.

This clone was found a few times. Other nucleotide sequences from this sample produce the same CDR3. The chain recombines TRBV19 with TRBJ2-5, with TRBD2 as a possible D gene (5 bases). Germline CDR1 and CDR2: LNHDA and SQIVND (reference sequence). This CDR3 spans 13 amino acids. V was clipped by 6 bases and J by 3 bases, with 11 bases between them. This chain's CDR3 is CASSRTGEETQYF. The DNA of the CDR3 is TGTGCCAGTAGCCGGACCGGGGAAGAGACCCAGTACTTC.

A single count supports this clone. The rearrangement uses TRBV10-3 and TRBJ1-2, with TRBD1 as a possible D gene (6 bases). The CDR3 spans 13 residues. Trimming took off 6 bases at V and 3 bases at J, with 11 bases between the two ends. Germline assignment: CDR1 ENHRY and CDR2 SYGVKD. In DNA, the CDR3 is TGTGCCATCAGCGAGGAGGGGGACTATGGCTACACCTTC. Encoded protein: CAISEEGDYGYTF.

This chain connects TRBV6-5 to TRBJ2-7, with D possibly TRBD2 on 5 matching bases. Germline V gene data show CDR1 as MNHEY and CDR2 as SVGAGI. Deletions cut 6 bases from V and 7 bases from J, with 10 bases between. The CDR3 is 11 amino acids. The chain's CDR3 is CASRSSGEQYF. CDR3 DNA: TGTGCCAGCAGATCATCGGGGGAGCAGTACTTC.

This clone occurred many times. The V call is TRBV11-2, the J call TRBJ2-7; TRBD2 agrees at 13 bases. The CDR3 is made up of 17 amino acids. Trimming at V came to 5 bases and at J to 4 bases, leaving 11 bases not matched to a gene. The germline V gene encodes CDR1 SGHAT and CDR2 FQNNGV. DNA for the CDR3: TGTGCCAGCAGCCCAGGGACTAGCGGGATAATCGTGTACGAGCAGTACTTC. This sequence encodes CASSPGTSGIIVYEQYF.

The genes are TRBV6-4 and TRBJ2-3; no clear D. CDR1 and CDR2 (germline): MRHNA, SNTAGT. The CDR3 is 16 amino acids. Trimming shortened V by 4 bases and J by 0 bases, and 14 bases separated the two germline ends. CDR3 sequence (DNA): TGTGCCAGCAGTGTAGGAGCGTCGATTAGCACAGATACGCAGTATTTT. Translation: CASSVGASISTDTQYF.